This T cell receptor (beta chain) stems from a study of T cells after yellow fever vaccination (dated by TCRdb to between 2018 and 2021). A note on the overall study: The SMART-Seq v4 Ultra Low Input RNA kit was used to prepare libraries from fractions with low cell numbers. Bulk TCR alpha and beta repertoires were sequenced longitudinally to track T-cell clones before and after primary and booster YFV17D yellow fever vaccination. Two healthy male donors, one aged 18 to 30 and one aged 30 to 40 years, were included in the cohort. Bulk PBMC replicates and cell subsets were isolated from blood drawn at multiple timepoints before and after both primary and secondary immunization.

CDR1 is given as LGHNA and CDR2 as YNFKEQ, both from the germline V gene. V and J are trimmed by 1 base and 5 bases, and the gene matches miss 16 bases of the junction. There are 19 amino acids in the CDR3, from cysteine to phenylalanine inclusive. Kept here is only the CDR3 DNA, which spans 57 bases and is read in frame from base 1. This specimen's treatment or condition label, interpreted: live attenuated yellow fever vaccine strain. PBMCs were isolated from peripheral blood using a standard Ficoll-Paque protocol. Dynabeads CD4 and CD8 positive selection kits were used to isolate the CD4 and CD8 T-cell fractions. RNA was extracted with TriZol from bulk PBMCs, CD4 and CD8 fractions, and dextramer-positive and dextramer-negative fractions. As concerns this clonotype: The antigen this receptor binds is unknown. Base qualities are not recorded, but no much larger clone differs from it by a single base.

Sequencing relied on an Illumina NovaSeq 6000. TCR cDNA was synthesized by 5'RACE template switching, through which a universal primer site and unique molecular identifiers were introduced. Priming of cDNA synthesis was performed from both the TCR alpha and TCR beta constant segments. Two PCR steps were used to amplify libraries, with sample barcodes and sequencing adapters being added in the second step. Sequencing of libraries was performed on Illumina HiSeq 2500 (2x100 bp) or NovaSeq (2x150 bp). The authors processed their data as follows. MIGEC handled demultiplexing of reads and collapsing into UMI consensus sequences, while MiXCR performed V(D)J alignment. Vaccine-responding clonotypes were defined with edgeR using replicate PBMC samples, requiring FDR below 0.01 and a log2 fold change above 5 up to day 15. Each bulk clonotype received a CD4 or CD8 identity based on whether the sequenced CD4 or CD8 repertoire contained that clonotype at higher abundance. TCRdb trimmed public reads at Q25 via fastp, called clones via MiXCR and kept in-frame beta chains. Under each unique CDR3 protein, matching rows form one entry showing the most common genes and DNA. The V and J calls follow TCRdb's processing rather than the paper's. The sample table records some 300,000 distinct CDR3 sequences; about 10% of these occur just once. The top ten hold 3% to 3.5% of the sample.

Study-wide conclusions, independent of this receptor: A small share of clonotypes occurred in both CD4 and CD8 compartments, likely arising from convergent recombination. FACS-sorted repertoires could contain abundant contaminating clonotypes from the bulk population, so computational filtering was required. Only a couple of donors were included in the study, so the extent to which the findings can be generalized is limited. Compared with the primary T-cell response, the secondary T-cell response was weaker but faster, peaking on day 5 rather than day 15. After the booster, most of the clones that had expanded following primary vaccination were detected again (almost 98% of CD4 and around 90% of CD8), which suggests that memory was broadly maintained.

This TCR came from a man aged 18 to 29 who received the YFV17D yellow fever vaccine. The sequencing here drew on CD4+ T cells sorted from PBMCs, taken 45 days after the yellow fever booster vaccination. The sequence joins TRBV4-2 to TRBJ2-5; 10 nucleotides in the junction match TRBD2. CDR3 reads: CASSQATEERGGSRETQYF. The nucleotides are TGTGCCAGCAGCCAAGCCACCGAGGAGCGGGGGGGCTCTCGGGAGACCCAGTACTTC.